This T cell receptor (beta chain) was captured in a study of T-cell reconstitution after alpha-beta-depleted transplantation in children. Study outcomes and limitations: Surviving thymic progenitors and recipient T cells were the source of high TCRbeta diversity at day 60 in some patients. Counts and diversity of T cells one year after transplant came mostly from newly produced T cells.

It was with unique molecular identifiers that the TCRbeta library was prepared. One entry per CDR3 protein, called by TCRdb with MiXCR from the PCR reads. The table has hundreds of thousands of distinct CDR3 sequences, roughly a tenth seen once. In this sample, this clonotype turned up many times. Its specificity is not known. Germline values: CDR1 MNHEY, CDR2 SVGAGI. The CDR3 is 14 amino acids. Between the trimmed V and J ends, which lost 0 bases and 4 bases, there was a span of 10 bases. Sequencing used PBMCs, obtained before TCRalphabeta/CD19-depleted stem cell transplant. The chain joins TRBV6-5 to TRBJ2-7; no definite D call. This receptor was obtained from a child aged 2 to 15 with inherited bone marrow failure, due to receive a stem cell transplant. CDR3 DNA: TGTGCCAGCAGTTACTCGAGTCACCCTTACGAGCAGTACTTC. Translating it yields CASSYSSHPYEQYF.